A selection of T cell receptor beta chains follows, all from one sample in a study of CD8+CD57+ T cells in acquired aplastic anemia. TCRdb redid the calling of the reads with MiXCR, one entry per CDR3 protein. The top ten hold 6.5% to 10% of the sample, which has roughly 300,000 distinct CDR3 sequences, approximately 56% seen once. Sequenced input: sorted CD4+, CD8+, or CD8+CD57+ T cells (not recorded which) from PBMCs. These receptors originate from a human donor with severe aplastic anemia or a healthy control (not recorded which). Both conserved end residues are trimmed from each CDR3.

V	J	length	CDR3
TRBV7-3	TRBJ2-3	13	ASSRGGADSDTQY
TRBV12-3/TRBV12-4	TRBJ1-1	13	ASSFTGGGGTEAF
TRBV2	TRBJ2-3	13	ATTQTSGGTDTQY
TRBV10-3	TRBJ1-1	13	AISLGQGGSTEAF
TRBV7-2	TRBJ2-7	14	ASSQGLAVLSYEQY
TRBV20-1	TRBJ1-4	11	SAKQGAREKLF
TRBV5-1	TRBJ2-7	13	ASSLDRGLVGEQY
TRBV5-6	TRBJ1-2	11	ASSLFHGEGYT
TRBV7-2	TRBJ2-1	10	ASSFDTSEQF
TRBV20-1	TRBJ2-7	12	SAHIAGGAYEQY
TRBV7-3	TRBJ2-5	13	ASGLEAGGGETQY
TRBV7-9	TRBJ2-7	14	ASSFITDRGIDEQY
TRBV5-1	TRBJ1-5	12	ASSLGGPAEPQH
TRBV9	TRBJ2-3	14	ASSVAGGVSTDTQY
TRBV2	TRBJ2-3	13	ASSGQGKGTDTQY
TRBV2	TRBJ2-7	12	ASSSPSVSYEQY
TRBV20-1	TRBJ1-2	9	SASGFEGYT
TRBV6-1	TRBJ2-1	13	AAALAGGALNEQF
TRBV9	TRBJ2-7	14	ASSLALTGDAYDQY
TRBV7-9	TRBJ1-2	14	ASSLGLAGGTYGYT
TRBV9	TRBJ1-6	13	ASSSPSGGDSPLH
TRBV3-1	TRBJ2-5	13	ASSPGTGERETQY
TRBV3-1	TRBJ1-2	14	ASSDAKLRANYGYT
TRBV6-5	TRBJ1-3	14	ASRDGQGGAGNTIY
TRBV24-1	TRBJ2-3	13	ATSETLGTTDTQY
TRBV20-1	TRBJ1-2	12	SAARDREYYGYT
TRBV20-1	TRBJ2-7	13	SAWSGRGETYEQY
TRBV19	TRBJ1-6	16	ASSMLGQGVVGNSPLH
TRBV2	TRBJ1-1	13	ASSEPSGARTEAF
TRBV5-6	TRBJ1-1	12	ASSKMSVNTEAF
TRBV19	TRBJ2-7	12	ASSTTGGAYEQY
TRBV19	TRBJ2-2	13	ASSWGQGAGGELF
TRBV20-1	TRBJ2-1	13	SAVTPQGGNNEQF
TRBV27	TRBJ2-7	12	ASSRGLLAREQY
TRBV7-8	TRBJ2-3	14	ASSPEESSGKDTQY
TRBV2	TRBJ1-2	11	ASSVGTGYGYT
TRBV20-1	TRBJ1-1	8	SARRTEAF